The clone carrying this T cell receptor beta chain appeared many times. Its antigen is as yet unknown. Orbital computed tomography, thyroid ultrasound, serum thyroxine and TRAb, and clinical symptoms together informed the diagnoses. The entry originates in a study of T cells in Graves' hyperthyroidism and ophthalmopathy. Findings and caveats of the study: Ophthalmopathy could be told apart from stable hyperthyroidism with a 13 V-J model. Ophthalmopathy, which appeared later, was predicted by the model a median around 6 months before onset. Most thyroid clonotypes expanded above 0.001 appeared in blood too.

Regions amplified from RNA transcripts were the TCR beta CDR3 regions. A first-round RT-PCR of the TCR CDR3 used the HTBI primer set. TCRdb processed the multiplex PCR reads anew with MiXCR; each CDR3 protein has one entry. The profile shows about 660,000 distinct CDR3 sequences, nearly 45% of them singletons. Trimming shortened V by 3 bases and J by 3 bases, and 6 bases separated the two germline ends. The V gene's germline CDR1 is SNHLY and CDR2 FYNNEI. The CDR3 sequence is 12 residues long. This TCR came from an adult man with Graves' disease, either hyperthyroidism or ophthalmopathy (not recorded which). The sequenced sample consisted of peripheral blood or thyroid tissue (not recorded which). The chain is built from TRBV2 and TRBJ2-7; unclear D gene. The CDR3 DNA reads TGTGCCAGCAGTGACTCAAGCTACGAGCAGTACTTC. Its protein is CASSDSSYEQYF.